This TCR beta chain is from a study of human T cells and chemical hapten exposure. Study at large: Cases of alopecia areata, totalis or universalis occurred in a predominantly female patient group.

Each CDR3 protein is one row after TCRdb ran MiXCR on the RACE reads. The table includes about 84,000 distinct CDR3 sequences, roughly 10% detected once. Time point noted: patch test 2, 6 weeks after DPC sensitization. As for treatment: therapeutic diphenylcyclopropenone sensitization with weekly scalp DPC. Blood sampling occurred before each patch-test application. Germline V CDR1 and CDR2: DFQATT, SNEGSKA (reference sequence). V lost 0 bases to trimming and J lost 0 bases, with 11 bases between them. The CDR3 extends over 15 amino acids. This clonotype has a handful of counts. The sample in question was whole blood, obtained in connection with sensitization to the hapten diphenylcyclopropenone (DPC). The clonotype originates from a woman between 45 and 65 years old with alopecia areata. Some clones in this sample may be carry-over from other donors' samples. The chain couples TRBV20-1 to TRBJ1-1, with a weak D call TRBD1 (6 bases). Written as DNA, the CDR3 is TGCAGTGCTAGAGATCCCGGGACAATGAACACTGAAGCTTTCTTT. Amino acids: CSARDPGTMNTEAFF.